Below, 7 T cell receptor beta chains from the same sample are listed, as sequenced in a study of response to subunit inactivated influenza vaccine. TCRdb processed the RT-PCR reads anew with MiXCR; each CDR3 protein has one entry. The table records approximately 530,000 distinct CDR3 sequences, around 7.7% of them present only once. The starting material was PBMCs from blood, obtained 23 months after vaccination. The receptors derive from a man aged 50-75 years who received an inactivated influenza vaccine.

This clonotype was counted a few times. The V and J genes are TRBV20-1 and TRBJ2-7; 7 bases are a match to TRBD2. This CDR3 has 14 residues. CDR1 and CDR2 from the germline V gene are DFQATT and SNEGSKA (reference sequence). V lost 3 bases to trimming and J lost 5 bases; unmatched junction nucleotides: 10. The CDR3 spells CSASVGGPADEQYF. CDR3 in DNA: TGCAGTGCTAGTGTGGGAGGGCCGGCTGACGAGCAGTACTTC.

The gene calls are TRBV6-5 and TRBJ2-1; maybe TRBD2 (6 bases). This CDR3 comprises 12 residues. Germline-derived CDR1 and CDR2 are MNHEY and SVGAGI. The CDR3: CASRRESYEQFF. DNA of the CDR3: TGTGCGTCCAGACGGGAGTCCTATGAGCAGTTCTTC.

A single count supports this clonotype. The junction and the germline gene differ at one end; a read error may be behind it. The J gene is TRBJ1-1, the V gene TRBV7-2; no clear D gene. This CDR3 spans 12 amino acids. Germline CDR1 SGHTA, CDR2 FQGNSA. The CDR3 loop reads CASSALRTQRLF. The CDR3 DNA reads TGTGCCAGCAGCGCCCTCAGGACCCAGCGGCTCTTT. Supplemented by reference TRBV7-2 and TRBJ1-1, the full variable domain reads GAGVSQSPSNKVTEKGKDVELRCDPISGHTALYWYRQSLGQGLEFLIYFQGNSAPDKSGLPSDRFSAERTGGSVSTLTIQRTQQEDSAVYLCASSALRTQRLFGQGTRLTVV.

V is TRBV20-1 and J is TRBJ1-2; the D gene is possibly TRBD1 (6 bases). The germline V gene has CDR1 DFQATT and CDR2 SNEGSKA (reference sequence). Trimming removed 6 bases from V and 9 bases from J, with 11 bases in between. This CDR3 has 10 amino acids. DNA for the CDR3: TGCAGTGCGGCCCGGGACAGCTACACCTTC. Translated: CSAARDSYTF.

The rearrangement uses TRBV7-2 and TRBJ2-7; 9 positions match TRBD2. Trimming took 0 bases from V and 5 from J; bases not matched to a gene: 11. The CDR3 length is 17 residues. Germline V gene lookup returns CDR1 SGHTA and CDR2 FQGNSA. The CDR3 sequence: CASSLAMSGGPGDEQYF. The CDR3 DNA reads TGTGCCAGCAGCTTAGCGATGAGCGGGGGGCCCGGGGACGAGCAGTACTTC.

This clonotype was found a few times. The J gene is TRBJ1-2, the V gene TRBV7-2, with 7 bases matching TRBD1. The CDR3 loop spans 14 amino acids. The J segment lost 8 bases and the V segment lost 4 bases, leaving 10 bases of the junction unmatched. Looked up from germline, CDR1 is SGHTA and CDR2 is FQGNSA. CDR3 amino acids: CASSWDSVGSGYTF. CDR3 bases: TGTGCCAGCAGCTGGGACAGCGTTGGTTCGGGCTACACCTTC.

This clonotype was found a few times. The chain couples TRBV24-1 to TRBJ1-4; weak D call: TRBD1 (5 bases). The V and J ends lost 4 bases and 8 bases respectively, with 16 bases between them. The CDR3 has 15 amino acids. Germline CDR1 reads KGHDR; CDR2 reads SFDVKD. CDR3 bases: TGTGCCACCAGTGACTCGGACGAGGGGAAGGAAAAACTGTTTTTT. Amino acids: CATSDSDEGKEKLFF.